Listed below are T cell receptor beta chains from one sample, sequenced in a study of cytomegalovirus exposure and HLA in healthy donors. Sequencing used immunoSEQ multiplex PCR; TCRdb keeps in-frame clones, though not all of them. The data contain around 94,000 clones, approximately 76% of them singletons. The sequenced material came from PBMCs. The receptors shown here come from a woman aged 60 to 75 in good health and CMV-seropositive. CDR3s include the opening cysteine and the closing phenylalanine or tryptophan. The D gene is left open where the match is weak. Clone size is shown for a subset of rows, as once, few, many or a class of expanded clone.

D	size	V	J	DNA	CDR3
TRBD1	few	TRBV6-6	TRBJ1-1	TGTGCCAGCGCCCCGGGACAGGGATTAATAGGGACTGAAGCTTTCTTT	CASAPGQGLIGTEAFF
.	.	TRBV23-1	TRBJ1-5	TGCGCCAGCCCCACTCCCAGGGGCTTGGATCAGCCCCAGCATTTT	CASPTPRGLDQPQHF
.	.	TRBV2	TRBJ1-5	TGTGCCAGCAGTCCCGAGGCTCAGCCCCAGCATTTT	CASSPEAQPQHF
.	.	TRBV18	TRBJ1-4	TGTGCCAGCTCACCCCGACAGATAACAACTAATGAAAAACTGTTTTTT	CASSPRQITTNEKLFF
.	few	TRBV5-4	TRBJ2-2	TGTGCCAGCAGCTATACAGGGACCGGGGAGCTGTTTTTT	CASSYTGTGELFF
.	few	TRBV28	TRBJ1-5	TGTGCCAGTCGGGGGAACAATCAGCCCCAGCATTTT	CASRGNNQPQHF
TRBD2	.	TRBV11-3	TRBJ2-1	TGTGCCAGCAGCTCCTCAAGCGGGAGGGCCCTGGATGAGCAGTTCTTC	CASSSSSGRALDEQFF
.	.	TRBV9	TRBJ2-1	TGTGCCAGCAGCCCTAGTGAGCGGATCTCCTACAATGAGCAGTTCTTC	CASSPSERISYNEQFF
TRBD2	.	TRBV18	TRBJ2-1	TGTGCCAGCTCACCAATGAGCGGGGACCGCTCCTACAATGAGCAGTTCTTC	CASSPMSGDRSYNEQFF
.	.	TRBV7-9	TRBJ1-1	TGTGCCAGCAGCTTAGGAGGGGCGGGGGGCCGGACTGAAGCTTTCTTT	CASSLGGAGGRTEAFF
.	.	TRBV29-1	TRBJ1-2	TGCAGCGTTGAAGCGTCGGTCGCATATGGCTACACCTTC	CSVEASVAYGYTF
TRBD2	.	TRBV7-9	TRBJ2-3	TGTGCCAGCAGCTTAGCCCCGGGACTAGCGGAGGGAGGAGATACGCAGTATTTT	CASSLAPGLAEGGDTQYF
TRBD1	.	TRBV11-2	TRBJ1-3	TGTGCCAGCAGCTTAAGTTCAGGGGGCGGCGGAAACACCATATATTTT	CASSLSSGGGGNTIYF
.	.	TRBV18	TRBJ2-3	TGTGCCACTCCTGCGTCCCGTGGAGATACGCAGTATTTT	CATPASRGDTQYF
TRBD2	.	TRBV6-1	TRBJ2-1	TGTGCCAGCAGTGTCGGAATGGGACTAGCCTACAATGAGCAGTTCTTC	CASSVGMGLAYNEQFF
TRBD2	.	TRBV7-6	TRBJ2-3	TGTGCCAGCAGTTCCCCAAGCGGGATGGATACGCAGTATTTT	CASSSPSGMDTQYF
TRBD1	.	TRBV7-9	TRBJ2-7	TGTGCCAGCAGCTGGACAGGGTCCTACGAGCAGTACTTC	CASSWTGSYEQYF
.	.	TRBV14	TRBJ1-1	TGTGCCAGCAGCCAAGAGTCGCTTCGGGTAACTGAAGCTTTCTTT	CASSQESLRVTEAFF
.	.	TRBV7-9	TRBJ1-1	TGTGCCAGCAGCCATGCCTTACGTAGGGCAGGGGTGGCTTTCTTT	CASSHALRRAGVAFF
TRBD2	.	TRBV7-3	TRBJ2-2	TGTGCCAGCAGCCCAAGCGGGGGAAACACCGGGGAGCTGTTTTTT	CASSPSGGNTGELFF
.	.	TRBV5-6	TRBJ2-7	TGTGCCAGCAGCCGTGGCCTTACGGGGTCCTACGAGCAGTACTTC	CASSRGLTGSYEQYF
TRBD1	.	TRBV28	TRBJ1-5	TGTGCCAGCAGTTTGTGGGACAGGGCGAATCAGCCCCAGCATTTT	CASSLWDRANQPQHF
.	.	TRBV19	TRBJ2-3	TGTGCCAGTAGTACGGGGGGCACAGATACGCAGTATTTT	CASSTGGTDTQYF
.	.	TRBV19	TRBJ2-7	TGTGCCAGTAGTATTATGGGCAGACTAACCTACGAGCAGTACTTC	CASSIMGRLTYEQYF
TRBD1	.	TRBV19	TRBJ2-1	TGTGCCAGTAGTCCGACAGGGGGGTCCAATGAGCAGTTCTTC	CASSPTGGSNEQFF
TRBD1	few	TRBV29-1	TRBJ2-6	TGCAGCGTTGTGGGACAGGGGGCATCTGGGGCCAACGTCCTGACTTTC	CSVVGQGASGANVLTF
.	.	TRBV12-5	TRBJ2-4	TGTGCTAGTGGTTTGGTAGGAGAAAACATTCAGTACTTC	CASGLVGENIQYF
.	.	TRBV19	TRBJ2-2	TGTGCCAGTACCCACGGGGGAGGCACCGGGGAGCTGTTTTTT	CASTHGGGTGELFF
TRBD2	.	TRBV29-1	TRBJ2-3	TGCAGCGTTGGGGTAGCGGGGGGGGACACAGATACGCAGTATTTT	CSVGVAGGDTDTQYF
TRBD1	.	TRBV29-1	TRBJ1-1	TGCAGCGTTACGAGAGACAGGGGGAACACTGAAGCTTTCTTT	CSVTRDRGNTEAFF
TRBD2	.	TRBV19	TRBJ2-5	TGTGCCAGTAGTAATCTAGCGGGAGGGCGGGAGACCCAGTACTTC	CASSNLAGGRETQYF
TRBD1	.	TRBV5-6	TRBJ2-7	TGTGCCAGCAGCTTTCAGGGGGCCTACGAGCAGTACTTC	CASSFQGAYEQYF
.	.	TRBV2	TRBJ2-2	TGTGCCAGCATCCCAGGGGACACCGGGGAGCTGTTTTTT	CASIPGDTGELFF
.	few	TRBV5-1	TRBJ2-5	TGCGCCAGCAGCTTGCAGGGAAACCAAGAGACCCAGTACTTC	CASSLQGNQETQYF
TRBD1	.	TRBV25-1	TRBJ2-1	TGTGCCAGCAGTGATTATACAGGGGACTCCTACAATGAGCAGTTCTTC	CASSDYTGDSYNEQFF
.	.	TRBV7-2	TRBJ2-2	TGTGCCAGCAGCTTCTCCATCAGGGCGTCCGGGGAGCTGTTTTTT	CASSFSIRASGELFF
.	.	TRBV9	TRBJ1-1	TGTGCCAGCAGCGACAAGAACACTGAAGCTTTCTTT	CASSDKNTEAFF
TRBD2	.	TRBV7-9	TRBJ2-1	TGTGCCAGCAGCCCGGCTAGCGGGCCTTACAATGAGCAGTTCTTC	CASSPASGPYNEQFF
.	.	TRBV6-5	TRBJ1-1	TGTGCCAGCAAAAACCGGGACACCAGGAACACTGAAGCTTTCTTT	CASKNRDTRNTEAFF
.	few	TRBV4-2	TRBJ1-1	TGTGCCAGCAGCCAAGGTCAGGTTGGCACTGAAGCTTTCTTT	CASSQGQVGTEAFF
TRBD2	.	TRBV5-6	TRBJ2-3	TGTGCCAGCAGCTACGGACTAGCCTCAGATACGCAGTATTTT	CASSYGLASDTQYF
TRBD1	.	TRBV19	TRBJ2-7	TGTGCCAGTAGGCCGGGACAGGGTCCCTACGAGCAGTACTTC	CASRPGQGPYEQYF
TRBD1	.	TRBV28	TRBJ1-2	TGTGCCAGCACTACAGGGGGGACGAACTATGGCTACACCTTC	CASTTGGTNYGYTF
.	.	TRBV10-3	TRBJ1-1	TGTGCCATCAGTGAGCGCAGGCTGAACACTGAAGCTTTCTTT	CAISERRLNTEAFF
TRBD1	.	TRBV5-1	TRBJ2-7	TGCGCCAGCAGCCTCGGACAGGGTTCCTACGAGCAGTACTTC	CASSLGQGSYEQYF
.	.	TRBV7-9	TRBJ2-5	TGTTCCAGCAGCGAAATCGGAGAGACCCAGTACTTC	CSSSEIGETQYF
.	.	TRBV9	TRBJ1-4	TGTGCCAGCAGCGCATCCGTAAACAATCTGGCTAATGAAAAACTGTTTTTT	CASSASVNNLANEKLFF
TRBD2	.	TRBV5-1	TRBJ2-1	TGCGCCAGCAGCTTGGGGGCTAGCGGGAGCTACAATGAGCAGTTCTTC	CASSLGASGSYNEQFF
TRBD1	.	TRBV15	TRBJ1-5	TGTGCCACCAGCATGGGTCAGGGGGCTTATCAGCCCCAGCATTTT	CATSMGQGAYQPQHF
.	few	TRBV15	TRBJ1-1	TGTGCCACCAGCAGAGGTCTAGAAACTGAAGCTTTCTTT	CATSRGLETEAFF
TRBD2	.	TRBV5-1	TRBJ2-7	TGCGCCAGCAGCTTGGGGACTAGCGGGACCGAGCAGTACTTC	CASSLGTSGTEQYF
TRBD2	.	TRBV9	TRBJ2-5	TGTGCCAGCAGCGCCGGACTAGCGGGCCACCAAGAGACCCAGTACTTC	CASSAGLAGHQETQYF